This entry concerns a single T cell receptor (beta chain). These data belong to a study of T cell repertoires in cytomegalovirus infection. Study summary: Carrying CMV and the relevant HLA type showed in public TCR beta signatures.

TCRdb reanalysed the reads using MiXCR and keeps one entry per CDR3 protein. The table lists about 740,000 distinct CDR3 sequences, about 40% of them singletons, with about 2.8% in the top ten. The germline V gene has CDR1 SGHTA and CDR2 FQGNSA. The CDR3 is 16 amino acids. V was pared by 5 bases and J by 5 bases, with 18 bases between. The clonotype comes from a human donor in good health (CMV status not recorded). Some clones in this sample may be carry-over from other donors' samples. The sequencing sample was made of PBMCs. The V and J genes are TRBV7-2 and TRBJ2-2; D is ambiguous. The CDR3 region is CASSPALQAKTGELFF. CDR3 in DNA: TGTGCCAGCAGCCCCGCCTTGCAGGCTAAAACCGGGGAGCTGTTTTTT. The full variable domain, with the rest looked up from reference TRBV7-2 and TRBJ2-2, is GAGVSQSPSNKVTEKGKDVELRCDPISGHTALYWYRQSLGQGLEFLIYFQGNSAPDKSGLPSDRFSAERTGGSVSTLTIQRTQQEDSAVYLCASSPALQAKTGELFFGEGSRLTVL.